Below, 20 T cell receptor beta chains from the same sample are listed, as sequenced in a study of CD8 T cells in Susac syndrome. Random hexamers primed reverse transcription of 0.5 to 1 ug RNA. TCRdb re-called the immunoSEQ multiplex PCR reads with MiXCR, one entry per CDR3 protein. The sample has about 250,000 distinct CDR3 sequences, just under 95% seen once; the top ten hold 0.07% to 0.09%. The sample comprised CD4+ T cells from PBMCs. These receptors all come from a human donor with multiple sclerosis.

The gene calls are TRBV30 and TRBJ2-5, with D perhaps matching TRBD2 (6 bases). Germline V gene sequence: CDR1 GTSNPN, CDR2 SVGIG (reference sequence). The V and J ends lost 0 bases and 3 bases respectively, with 14 bases between them. CDR3 length: 15 amino acids. The CDR3, as DNA: TGTGCCTGGAGTGTAGGGCGGGGAGCCGAAGAGACCCAGTACTTC. Translating it yields CAWSVGRGAEETQYF. The full variable domain, completed using reference TRBV30 and TRBJ2-5, is SQTIHQWPATLVQPVGSPLSLECTVEGTSNPNLYWYRQAAGRGLQLLFYSVGIGQISSEVPQNLSASRPQDRQFILSSKKLLLSDSGFYLCAWSVGRGAEETQYFGPGTRLLVL.

The chain recombines TRBV20-1 with TRBJ1-2; 8 bases are shared with TRBD1. This CDR3 is 14 amino acids long. The V segment lost 0 bases and the J segment 2 bases; nucleotides outside the gene matches: 2. Germline V gives CDR1 DFQATT, CDR2 SNEGSKA (reference sequence). CDR3 coding DNA: TGCAGTGCTAGAGATCCAGGGGGCAACTATGGCTACACCTTC. Its protein is CSARDPGGNYGYTF.

This clonotype was seen a few times. This chain joins TRBV18 and TRBJ1-1; 11 bases are shared with TRBD1. The CDR3 totals 16 residues. Germline CDR1 and CDR2: KGHSH and LQKENI. With 2 bases clipped from V and 0 bases from J, the junction kept 2 bases outside the gene matches. The CDR3 sequence: CASSPGQGAMNTEAFF. CDR3 sequence (DNA): TGTGCCAGCTCACCAGGACAGGGGGCGATGAACACTGAAGCTTTCTTT.

The chain links TRBV7-8 to TRBJ1-1, with a tentative D call TRBD1 (5 bases). V shed 1 base and J shed 5 bases, with 11 bases lying between them. Germline V CDR1 and CDR2: SGHVS, FQNEAQ. The CDR3 is 14 residues long. CDR3 nucleotides: TGTGCCAGCAGCTTAGGGACGGGGCAAACTGAAGCTTTCTTT. Protein: CASSLGTGQTEAFF.

In its sample, this clonotype was seen a few times. This chain joins TRBV4-1 and TRBJ2-5, with unresolved D. Deletions cut 0 bases from V and 9 bases from J, with 5 bases between. CDR1 and CDR2 (germline): MGHRA, YSYEKL. The CDR3 has 11 amino acids. The CDR3 bases are TGCGCCAGCAGCCAAGATCGGGCCCAGTACTTC. Its protein is CASSQDRAQYF.

The V and J genes are TRBV27 and TRBJ2-7, with D possibly TRBD1 on 6 matching bases. The germline CDR1 and CDR2 sequences are MNHEY and SMNVEV (reference sequence). Trimming pared 3 bases from V and 3 bases from J, leaving 21 bases between. This CDR3 has 17 amino acids. DNA for the CDR3: TGTGCCAGCAGTTTCGAAGCCGGCCGGGACATTTACTACGAGCAGTACGTC. Residues: CASSFEAGRDIYYEQYV.

The chain couples TRBV7-9 to TRBJ2-6, with D tentatively TRBD1 (5 bases). The CDR3 has 18 amino acids. V lost 1 base and J 4 bases, leaving 17 bases between the germline ends. The germline V gene has CDR1 SEHNR and CDR2 FQNEAQ (reference sequence). The CDR3 nucleotides are TGTGCCAGCAGCTTAGAATGGTTGTCAGGGTCAGGGGCCAACGTCCTGACTTTC. This translates into CASSLEWLSGSGANVLTF.

V usage is TRBV29-1 and J usage is TRBJ2-5; 9 nucleotides align to TRBD1. The CDR3 has 12 residues. Trimming took 8 bases from V and 5 from J; bases not matched to a gene: 6. Germline V CDR1 and CDR2: SQVTM, ANQGSEA. The CDR3 sequence is CSMGGTGETQYF. CDR3 nucleotide sequence: TGCAGCATGGGGGGGACAGGGGAGACCCAGTACTTC. The full variable domain, completed using reference TRBV29-1 and TRBJ2-5, is SAVISQKPSRDICQRGTSLTIQCQVDSQVTMMFWYRQQPGQSLTLIATANQGSEATYESGFVIDKFPISRPNLTFSTLTVSNMSPEDSSIYLCSMGGTGETQYFGPGTRLLVL.

The chain joins TRBV18 to TRBJ1-2; 7 nucleotides agree with TRBD1. Germline V CDR1 and CDR2: KGHSH, LQKENI. V lost 3 bases and J lost 2; bases outside the gene matches: 3. This CDR3 is built from 14 residues. CDR3 region: CASSPEGQNYGYTF. The CDR3 DNA reads TGTGCCAGCTCACCGGAGGGACAGAACTATGGCTACACCTTC.

The chain joins TRBV5-6 to TRBJ1-3; D not certain. The CDR3 runs 16 residues. The germline V gene encodes CDR1 SGHDT and CDR2 YYEEEE. V lost 0 bases, J lost 0 bases, and 10 bases lay in between. The CDR3 nucleotides are TGTGCCAGCAGCTTGGGGGGTATAATCTCTGGAAACACCATATATTTT. It yields the protein CASSLGGIISGNTIYF.

V usage is TRBV4-2 and J usage is TRBJ1-4, with unresolved D. V shed 1 base and J shed 4 bases, with 7 bases lying between them. This CDR3 has 14 amino acids. Germline V gene sequence: CDR1 LGHNA, CDR2 YNFKEQ. The CDR3 loop reads CASSQGRVNEKLFF. CDR3 nucleotide sequence: TGTGCCAGCAGCCAAGGACGGGTTAATGAAAAACTGTTTTTT.

This clonotype has a single count. This chain joins TRBV20-1 and TRBJ2-5; 11 nucleotides align to TRBD2. The CDR3 is 16 amino acids. After removal of 0 bases from V and 5 bases from J, the junction contained 8 bases not matched to a gene. The germline gives CDR1 DFQATT, CDR2 SNEGSKA (reference sequence). The CDR3 DNA reads as TGCAGTGCTAGAGATAGCGGGAGGGGCTGGACGGAGACCCAGTACTTC. Translating gives CSARDSGRGWTETQYF.

This chain joins TRBV9 and TRBJ2-7; no firm D call. V was clipped by 0 bases and J by 3 bases, with 13 bases between them. CDR1 is SGDLS, CDR2 YYNGEE, per germline. This CDR3 is 15 amino acids long. The CDR3 sequence: CASSVGWQAFYEQYF. CDR3 nucleotide sequence: TGTGCCAGCAGCGTAGGTTGGCAGGCCTTCTACGAGCAGTACTTC.

The chain has TRBV5-4 and TRBJ2-3; unclear D gene. Germline assignment: CDR1 SGHNT and CDR2 YYREEE (reference sequence). The CDR3 is made up of 11 amino acids. Between the trimmed V and J ends, which lost 9 bases and 2 bases, there was a span of 7 bases. The chain's CDR3 is CAITSTDTQYF. The CDR3 nucleotides read TGTGCCATAACTTCCACAGATACGCAGTATTTT.

V usage is TRBV28 and J usage is TRBJ2-7, with D possibly being TRBD1 (5 bases). CDR1 MDHEN and CDR2 SYDVKM come from the germline V gene. The CDR3 covers 15 residues. The V end lost 6 bases, the J end lost 3 bases, and 18 bases lay between the germline ends. CDR3 sequence: CASSLTDMIIYEQYF. The CDR3 DNA sequence: TGTGCCAGCAGCTTGACAGACATGATTATCTACGAGCAGTACTTC.

The V and J genes are TRBV24-1 and TRBJ2-1, with 15 bases that match TRBD2. V gave up 4 bases and J gave up 8 bases; unmatched junction bases: 8. Germline CDR1 reads KGHDR; CDR2 reads SFDVKD. The CDR3 is 17 residues long. The CDR3 DNA follows: TGTGCCACCAGTGACACCGGGACTAGCGGGAGGTGGGATGAGCAGTTCTTC. It encodes CATSDTGTSGRWDEQFF.

The J gene is TRBJ2-5, the V gene TRBV29-1; a weak D match, TRBD1 (6 bases). The ends were cut back, 7 bases at V and 3 bases at J, with 15 bases in the middle. CDR1 SQVTM and CDR2 ANQGSEA come from the germline V gene. The CDR3 has 13 amino acids. This CDR3 is CSGTTTGKETQYF. The DNA of the CDR3 is TGCAGCGGTACAACCACAGGGAAAGAGACCCAGTACTTC.

This chain links TRBV29-1 with TRBJ2-5, with TRBD2 matching 9 bases. Germline V gene sequence: CDR1 SQVTM, CDR2 ANQGSEA. The CDR3 sequence is 12 residues long. The junction had 5 bases not matched to a gene; V was cut back by 7 bases and J by 5 bases. CDR3 coding DNA: TGCAGCGATAGCGGGAGAAGCGAGACCCAGTACTTC. Protein product: CSDSGRSETQYF. Full variable domain (missing parts from reference TRBV29-1 and TRBJ2-5): SAVISQKPSRDICQRGTSLTIQCQVDSQVTMMFWYRQQPGQSLTLIATANQGSEATYESGFVIDKFPISRPNLTFSTLTVSNMSPEDSSIYLCSDSGRSETQYFGPGTRLLVL.

The chain couples TRBV6-4 to TRBJ1-1, with a weak D call TRBD1 (5 bases). This CDR3 contains 15 residues. Trimming removed 2 bases at V and 0 bases at J, with 10 bases between. The germline V gene encodes CDR1 MRHNA and CDR2 SNTAGT. CDR3: CASSDEGSMNTEAFF. CDR3 coding DNA: TGTGCCAGCAGTGACGAGGGGTCAATGAACACTGAAGCTTTCTTT.

This chain connects TRBV19 to TRBJ1-1, with a possible D match to TRBD1 (5 bases). This CDR3 spans 13 amino acids. Trimming took 7 bases from V and 6 from J, leaving 15 bases between them. Germline CDR1 LNHDA, CDR2 SQIVND (reference sequence). The CDR3 nucleotides are TGTGCCAGTATGCACAGGATTCTCGCTGAAGCTTTCTTT. Protein: CASMHRILAEAFF. Combining the CDR3 with reference TRBV19 and TRBJ1-1 gives the whole variable domain DGGITQSPKYLFRKEGQNVTLSCEQNLNHDAMYWYRQDPGQGLRLIYYSQIVNDFQKGDIAEGYSVSREKKESFPLTVTSAQKNPTAFYLCASMHRILAEAFFGQGTRLTVV.